The rows below give T cell receptor beta chains drawn from one sample of a study of beta chain features in type 1 diabetes. Sequencing used immunoSEQ multiplex PCR; TCRdb keeps in-frame clones, though not all of them. Among some 290,000 clones, 13% to 15% were seen once, and the ten largest hold 0.017%. The sequencing sample was made of naive CD4+ T cells from blood. These receptors all come from a man aged 25-45 years with type 1 diabetes. Both conserved end residues are part of each CDR3. Fields, in order: clone size, D gene, J gene, V gene, CDR3 DNA, CDR3 protein. The D gene is left open where the match is weak. Not every row has a clone size; where given, it reads once, few, many or a size class.

size: -
D: -
J: TRBJ1-1
V: TRBV29-1
DNA: TGCAGCGTTGGGGGGCAGGACGAAGCTTTCTTT
CDR3: CSVGGQDEAFF

size: -
D: -
J: TRBJ1-1
V: TRBV7-9
DNA: TGTGCCAGCAGCTTAGGATTGCGGGCGGACACTGAAGCTTTCTTT
CDR3: CASSLGLRADTEAFF

size: -
D: TRBD2
J: TRBJ2-7
V: TRBV4-3
DNA: TGCGCCAGCAGCCAAGAAACTAGCGGGAGAGGGTTCCACGAGCAGTACTTC
CDR3: CASSQETSGRGFHEQYF

size: -
D: -
J: TRBJ1-1
V: TRBV15
DNA: TGTGCCACCAGCAGAGATCTGGGCACGAACACTGAAGCTTTCTTT
CDR3: CATSRDLGTNTEAFF

size: few
D: TRBD1
J: TRBJ2-7
V: TRBV2
DNA: TGTGCCAGCGACAGGGGTTACTACGAGCAGTACTTC
CDR3: CASDRGYYEQYF

size: few
D: -
J: TRBJ2-5
V: TRBV21-1
DNA: TGTGCCAGCAGCAAACGGGGTACCCAGTACTTC
CDR3: CASSKRGTQYF

size: few
D: TRBD2
J: TRBJ2-7
V: TRBV30
DNA: TGTGCCTGGAGTGGCCTCTCGGGACTAGTCCCCGAGCAGTACTTC
CDR3: CAWSGLSGLVPEQYF

size: few
D: -
J: TRBJ2-2
V: TRBV4-2
DNA: TGTGCCAGCAGCGAAAAACCGGGCAGGGTGAACACCGGGGAGCTGTTTTTT
CDR3: CASSEKPGRVNTGELFF

size: -
D: -
J: TRBJ2-5
V: TRBV18
DNA: TGTGCCAGCTCACCACCCGGAGAACAAGAGACCCAGTACTTC
CDR3: CASSPPGEQETQYF

size: -
D: -
J: TRBJ2-7
V: TRBV10-3
DNA: TGTGCCATCAGTGAGGGAGGGCGCGAGCAGTACTTC
CDR3: CAISEGGREQYF

size: once
D: -
J: TRBJ1-1
V: TRBV18
DNA: TGTGCCAGCTCACGTTCTACAGGTATTGACACTGAAGCTTTCTTT
CDR3: CASSRSTGIDTEAFF

size: -
D: -
J: TRBJ2-1
V: TRBV5-4
DNA: TGTGCCAGCAGCTTACTCGGGAATGAGCAGTTCTTC
CDR3: CASSLLGNEQFF

size: few
D: -
J: TRBJ1-4
V: TRBV5-4
DNA: TGTGCCAGCAGCCCCGGGACAATCAATGAAAAACTGTTTTTT
CDR3: CASSPGTINEKLFF

size: -
D: TRBD1
J: TRBJ1-5
V: TRBV30
DNA: TGTGCCTGGAACACGGGACAGGTAGATCAGCCCCAGCATTTT
CDR3: CAWNTGQVDQPQHF

size: -
D: TRBD2
J: TRBJ2-1
V: TRBV5-1
DNA: TGCGCCAGCAGCTACTTAGCGGCGGGAGGGCCCCGCAATGAGCAGTTCTTC
CDR3: CASSYLAAGGPRNEQFF

size: -
D: -
J: TRBJ2-7
V: TRBV4-1
DNA: TGCGCCAGCAGCCAAGAGTCAACTAGATTCGACGAGCAGTACTTC
CDR3: CASSQESTRFDEQYF

size: few
D: TRBD2
J: TRBJ2-7
V: TRBV15
DNA: TGTGCCACCAGCAGAGAAGAGGGACTAGCGGGGTACGAGCAGTACTTC
CDR3: CATSREEGLAGYEQYF

size: -
D: -
J: TRBJ2-1
V: TRBV5-1
DNA: TGCGCCAGCAGCTTCCCCTTCGGGCGGGATATAAACAATGAGCAGTTCTTC
CDR3: CASSFPFGRDINNEQFF

size: few
D: TRBD1
J: TRBJ1-2
V: TRBV7-9
DNA: TGTGCCAGCAGCTCCTCCCAGGGGGTTGCCAACTATGGCTACACCTTC
CDR3: CASSSSQGVANYGYTF

size: -
D: TRBD2
J: TRBJ2-5
V: TRBV5-4
DNA: TGTGCCAGCAGCTCACCGGGGAGCGGGAGTGGGGTAGAGACCCAGTACTTC
CDR3: CASSSPGSGSGVETQYF

size: -
D: TRBD1
J: TRBJ2-5
V: TRBV28
DNA: TGTGCCAGCAGTCTACAGGGGGCAGGGGAGACCCAGTACTTC
CDR3: CASSLQGAGETQYF

size: -
D: TRBD2
J: TRBJ2-7
V: TRBV28
DNA: TGTGCCAGCAGTATCGGGACTAGCGGGAGGTACGAGCAGTACTTC
CDR3: CASSIGTSGRYEQYF

size: few
D: -
J: TRBJ1-5
V: TRBV7-2
DNA: TGTGCCAGCAGCTTAAGCAGGGGAGGCAATCAGCCCCAGCATTTT
CDR3: CASSLSRGGNQPQHF

size: few
D: TRBD2
J: TRBJ2-3
V: TRBV23-1
DNA: TGCGCCAGCAGTCTGGGACTAGGCACAGATACGCAGTATTTT
CDR3: CASSLGLGTDTQYF

size: few
D: TRBD2
J: TRBJ2-5
V: TRBV5-4
DNA: TGTGCCAGCGGTTCCAGCGGGAGTCGGGTACAAGAGACCCAGTACTTC
CDR3: CASGSSGSRVQETQYF

size: -
D: TRBD1
J: TRBJ1-1
V: TRBV2
DNA: TGTGCCAGCAGCGACTCGACAGGGCACGCTGAAGCTTTCTTT
CDR3: CASSDSTGHAEAFF

size: few
D: TRBD2
J: TRBJ2-1
V: TRBV4-2
DNA: TGTGCCAGCAGCCGGGTGGGACTAGGACTCTATGAGCAGTTCTTC
CDR3: CASSRVGLGLYEQFF

size: few
D: -
J: TRBJ2-7
V: TRBV19
DNA: TGTGCTAGAGGCCCAAGGAACGAGCAGTACTTC
CDR3: CARGPRNEQYF

size: -
D: TRBD1
J: TRBJ2-3
V: TRBV7-2
DNA: TGTGCCAGCAGCCCGGACAGGGGAGGAGATACGCAGTATTTT
CDR3: CASSPDRGGDTQYF

size: -
D: -
J: TRBJ2-6
V: TRBV18
DNA: TGTGCCAGCTCACCCTCTCCTAGGGGGGCCAACGTCCTGACTTTC
CDR3: CASSPSPRGANVLTF

size: few
D: -
J: TRBJ2-5
V: TRBV5-1
DNA: TGCGCCAGCAGCTTGGGGGAAGCCCAGAGGGAAGAGACCCAGTACTTC
CDR3: CASSLGEAQREETQYF

size: few
D: TRBD1
J: TRBJ1-1
V: TRBV2
DNA: TGTGCCAGCAGTCCGGACAGGTCGAACACTGAAGCTTTCTTT
CDR3: CASSPDRSNTEAFF

size: few
D: -
J: TRBJ1-1
V: TRBV7-2
DNA: TGTGCCAGCAGCTTGGAGCCCATGAACACTGAAGCTTTCTTT
CDR3: CASSLEPMNTEAFF

size: few
D: -
J: TRBJ1-1
V: TRBV7-9
DNA: TGTGCCAGCAGCCGAGACAACATGGGCACTGAAGCTTTCTTT
CDR3: CASSRDNMGTEAFF

size: few
D: -
J: TRBJ2-7
V: TRBV28
DNA: TGTGCCAGCAGTTCCCAGCGGTACGAGCAGTACTTC
CDR3: CASSSQRYEQYF

size: -
D: TRBD1
J: TRBJ2-5
V: TRBV10-3
DNA: TGTGCCATCAGTGCGGGACAGGGGAGAGAGACCCAGTACTTC
CDR3: CAISAGQGRETQYF

size: -
D: -
J: TRBJ1-1
V: TRBV7-2
DNA: TGTGCCAGCAGGGTCGGATACAGGGAGAACACTGAAGCTTTCTTT
CDR3: CASRVGYRENTEAFF

size: -
D: -
J: TRBJ2-3
V: TRBV5-6
DNA: TGTGCCAGCAGCCCCTTCCAGACAGATACGCAGTATTTT
CDR3: CASSPFQTDTQYF

size: -
D: -
J: TRBJ2-1
V: TRBV13
DNA: TGTGCCAGCAGCTTAGGGGGGAGGCCTGCCAATGAGCAGTTCTTC
CDR3: CASSLGGRPANEQFF

size: -
D: TRBD1
J: TRBJ2-5
V: TRBV11-3
DNA: TGTGCCAGCAGCCAAGAGCAGGGGGCTTGGGAGACCCAGTACTTC
CDR3: CASSQEQGAWETQYF

size: -
D: -
J: TRBJ2-1
V: TRBV18
DNA: TGTGCCAGCTCACCACCGAATGCGGTAGCTCCCTACAATGAGCAGTTCTTC
CDR3: CASSPPNAVAPYNEQFF

size: few
D: TRBD2
J: TRBJ2-7
V: TRBV27
DNA: TGTGCCAGAGGGACTAGGACTGTGTACTTC
CDR3: CARGTRTVYF

size: few
D: -
J: TRBJ1-1
V: TRBV18
DNA: TGTGCCAGCTCACCGACAGAAAACACTGAAGCTTTCTTT
CDR3: CASSPTENTEAFF